The 31 T cell receptor beta chains below all came from one sample that was sequenced in a study of OX40 agonist ivuxolimab in advanced cancers. TCRdb's copy holds only in-frame clones and misses some; the assay was immunoSEQ multiplex PCR. The table has tens of thousands of clones, approximately 92% seen once; the top ten hold more than 0.3%. The starting material was CD4+ or CD8+ T cells sorted from blood, obtained in a trial of the OX40 agonist ivuxolimab. The source of these receptors is an adult with an advanced solid tumor such as melanoma, head and neck, liver or kidney cancer.

The gene calls are TRBV5-6 and TRBJ2-5, with D possibly being TRBD2 (5 bases). The CDR3 consists of 13 residues. Germline V gives CDR1 SGHDT, CDR2 YYEEEE. Trimming stripped 7 bases from V and 5 bases from J, with 15 bases between. CDR3 loop: CASGPGTPETQYF. DNA of the CDR3: TGTGCCAGCGGACCGGGAACTCCCGAGACCCAGTACTTC.

This chain uses TRBV12-5 with TRBJ2-2; TRBD1 might be the D (6 bases). The CDR3 totals 14 residues. Germline CDR1 and CDR2: LGHNT and FRNRAP. The V end was cut by 1 base, the J end by 4 bases, with 7 bases between. The CDR3 sequence: CASGLGDITGELFF. DNA of the CDR3: TGTGCTAGTGGTTTGGGGGACATCACCGGGGAGCTGTTTTTT.

This clone appeared once. The rearrangement links TRBV18 to TRBJ1-2, with 7 bases lining up with TRBD1. This CDR3 has 13 amino acids. Unmatched junction bases numbered 5, after V lost 6 bases and J lost 4 bases. Germline assignment: CDR1 KGHSH and CDR2 LQKENI. The CDR3 is CASSQGTVYGYTF. The DNA of the CDR3 is TGTGCCAGCTCTCAAGGGACAGTCTATGGCTACACCTTC.

This chain joins TRBV30 and TRBJ2-6, with D unresolved. Germline V lookup: CDR1 GTSNPN, CDR2 SVGIG (reference sequence). V dropped 1 base and J dropped 2 bases, with 12 bases sitting between them. The CDR3 loop spans 16 amino acids. CDR3 DNA sequence: TGTGCCTGGAGTGATAGAAGAAAACCTGGGGCCAACGTCCTGACTTTC. It translates to CAWSDRRKPGANVLTF.

J is TRBJ2-7 and V is TRBV5-5; D is unclear. V was shortened by 4 bases and J by 2 bases, with 16 bases between the two germline ends. This CDR3 region has 15 residues. Per germline, CDR1 SGHKS and CDR2 YYEKEE (reference sequence). The CDR3 DNA reads TGTGCCAGCAGCCTACCGCCCACGGCAACCTACGAGCAGTACTTC. As protein: CASSLPPTATYEQYF.

The chain combines TRBV28 with TRBJ1-1, with TRBD1 identical over 8 bases. This CDR3 contains 16 residues. V lost 5 bases to trimming and J lost 4 bases; unmatched junction nucleotides: 12. Germline CDR1 is MDHEN and CDR2 is SYDVKM. CDR3 loop: CASSPPTGAVGTEAFF. CDR3 DNA: TGTGCCAGCAGTCCACCGACAGGGGCGGTGGGCACTGAAGCTTTCTTT.

This clone is a singleton in its sample. The chain recombines TRBV29-1 with TRBJ2-3; D is unresolved. Germline CDR1 reads SQVTM; CDR2 reads ANQGSEA. V was cut by 1 base and J by 1 base, with 6 bases left in between. The CDR3 is 13 amino acids. CDR3 in DNA: TGCAGCGTTGAAGGGGCACGCACAGATACGCAGTATTTT. This translates into CSVEGARTDTQYF.

This clone was observed a single time. The chain carries TRBV5-1 and TRBJ1-2; D remains unclear. CDR1 and CDR2 (germline): SGHRS, YFSETQ. The V and J ends lost 0 bases and 1 base respectively, with 7 bases between them. This CDR3 region has 14 residues. CDR3 residues: CASSLGRINYGYTF. In DNA form, the CDR3 reads TGCGCCAGCAGCTTGGGGCGGATTAACTATGGCTACACCTTC.

This chain uses TRBV2 with TRBJ2-2; D gene ambiguous. Trimming cost V 1 base and J 8 bases, with 17 bases left between them. Germline CDR1 SNHLY, CDR2 FYNNEI. This CDR3 comprises 16 residues. The CDR3 is CASSEVPVGVAGELFF. The CDR3 DNA is TGTGCCAGCAGTGAAGTCCCGGTCGGTGTGGCGGGGGAGCTGTTTTTT.

The chain joins TRBV30 to TRBJ1-3; D not certain. The germline gives CDR1 GTSNPN, CDR2 SVGIG (reference sequence). The V and J ends lost 1 base and 0 bases respectively, with 10 bases between them. The CDR3 runs 15 residues. The CDR3 bases are TGTGCCTGGAGTGCACCGAGCCTCTCTGGAAACACCATATATTTT. Translated, it gives CAWSAPSLSGNTIYF. Combining the CDR3 with reference TRBV30 and TRBJ1-3 gives the whole variable domain SQTIHQWPATLVQPVGSPLSLECTVEGTSNPNLYWYRQAAGRGLQLLFYSVGIGQISSEVPQNLSASRPQDRQFILSSKKLLLSDSGFYLCAWSAPSLSGNTIYFGEGSWLTVV.

The chain recombines TRBV27 with TRBJ2-1; 11 positions agree with TRBD2. CDR1 and CDR2 from the germline V gene are MNHEY and SMNVEV (reference sequence). The V gene end was trimmed by 0 bases and the J gene end by 5 bases; junction bases not matched to a gene: 6. The CDR3 runs to 17 residues. The DNA of the CDR3 is TGTGCCAGCAGTTTATCCGGGACTAGCGGATTTCACAATGAGCAGTTCTTC. Amino acids: CASSLSGTSGFHNEQFF.

The genes are TRBV27 and TRBJ2-3; 9 bases match TRBD1. There are 13 residues in the CDR3. The V gene end was trimmed by 1 base and the J gene end by 14 bases; junction bases not matched to a gene: 7. Germline loops: CDR1 MNHEY, CDR2 SMNVEV (reference sequence). Here the CDR3 reads CASSLLTGQGRYF. CDR3 nucleotides: TGTGCCAGCAGTTTATTAACGGGACAGGGAAGGTATTTT.

The chain joins TRBV18 to TRBJ1-2, with 9 bases aligning to TRBD1. Trimming at V came to 1 base and at J to 6 bases, leaving 15 bases not matched to a gene. CDR3 size: 18 residues. Germline values: CDR1 KGHSH, CDR2 LQKENI. The chain's CDR3 is CASSPRLEGGQGIDGYTF. In DNA form, the CDR3 reads TGTGCCAGCTCACCACGGCTAGAGGGGGGACAGGGTATTGATGGCTACACCTTC.

There are a few counts of this clone. The chain combines TRBV9 with TRBJ2-2; D gene ambiguous. V was clipped by 3 bases and J by 2 bases, with 26 bases between them. CDR3 length equals 20 residues. Germline CDR1 and CDR2: SGDLS and YYNGEE. The CDR3 bases are TGTGCCAGCAGCGGGGCGAGCGATCAACGGATTCGGTTAAACACCGGGGAGCTGTTTTTT. This encodes CASSGASDQRIRLNTGELFF.

The chain recombines TRBV5-6 with TRBJ2-7; the D gene is possibly TRBD2 (5 bases). This CDR3 is built from 15 residues. Per the germline V gene, CDR1 is SGHDT and CDR2 is YYEEEE. V dropped 0 bases and J dropped 3 bases, with 13 bases sitting between them. CDR3 region: CASSLERYEVYEQYF. The CDR3 coding sequence is TGTGCCAGCAGCTTGGAGCGGTACGAAGTCTACGAGCAGTACTTC.

The chain has TRBV5-1 and TRBJ2-7; weak D call: TRBD1 (6 bases). The germline V gene encodes CDR1 SGHRS and CDR2 YFSETQ. This CDR3 region has 13 residues. The V end lost 4 bases, the J end lost 3 bases, and 11 bases lay between the germline ends. The CDR3 here is CASSTEGGYEQYF. CDR3 nucleotide sequence: TGCGCCAGCAGCACGGAAGGGGGCTACGAGCAGTACTTC.

The V and J genes are TRBV18 and TRBJ2-1; no reliable D call. V was shortened by 3 bases and J by 8 bases, with 11 bases between the two germline ends. Germline loops: CDR1 KGHSH, CDR2 LQKENI. CDR3 size: 13 residues. The chain's CDR3 is CASSPHPVDEQFF. The CDR3 nucleotides are TGTGCCAGCTCACCCCACCCGGTGGATGAGCAGTTCTTC. Complete variable domain (other parts from reference TRBV18 and TRBJ2-1): NAGVMQNPRHLVRRRGQEARLRCSPMKGHSHVYWYRQLPEEGLKFMVYLQKENIIDESGMPKERFSAEFPKEGPSILRIQQVVRGDSAAYFCASSPHPVDEQFFGPGTRLTVL.

The rearrangement uses TRBV6-5 and TRBJ1-3, with a tentative D call TRBD1 (5 bases). V was clipped by 8 bases and J by 2 bases, with 13 bases between them. Germline-derived CDR1 and CDR2 are MNHEY and SVGAGI. CDR3 length: 14 residues. In DNA, the CDR3 is TGTGCCAGCCGAAGGGCAGGGCCTGGAAACACCATATATTTT. This encodes CASRRAGPGNTIYF.

This sequence joins TRBV19 and TRBJ2-1, with TRBD1 matching 9 bases. V lost 2 bases, J lost 8 bases, and 10 bases stayed unmatched. Per the germline V gene, CDR1 is LNHDA and CDR2 is SQIVND (reference sequence). CDR3 size: 16 residues. The CDR3 region is CASSITGTGFKYEQFF. Here the CDR3 DNA reads TGTGCCAGTAGTATAACCGGGACAGGGTTTAAGTATGAGCAGTTCTTC. Full variable domain (outside the CDR3, taken from reference TRBV19 and TRBJ2-1): DGGITQSPKYLFRKEGQNVTLSCEQNLNHDAMYWYRQDPGQGLRLIYYSQIVNDFQKGDIAEGYSVSREKKESFPLTVTSAQKNPTAFYLCASSITGTGFKYEQFFGPGTRLTVL.

A single count supports this clone. V and J are TRBV7-2 and TRBJ1-1; D is possibly TRBD1 (6 bases). CDR1 and CDR2 from the germline V gene are SGHTA and FQGNSA. The CDR3 contains 15 residues. The ends were cut back, 5 bases at V and 0 bases at J, with 13 bases in the middle. The CDR3: CASSPQQGLNTEAFF. The CDR3 DNA reads as TGTGCCAGCAGCCCACAACAGGGCCTGAACACTGAAGCTTTCTTT.

V is TRBV11-2 and J is TRBJ2-5; 7 nucleotides agree with TRBD1. This CDR3 contains 14 residues. Germline loops: CDR1 SGHAT, CDR2 FQNNGV. V lost 5 bases to trimming and J lost 3 bases; unmatched junction nucleotides: 6. CDR3 nucleotide sequence: TGTGCCAGCAGCCTTGGGACAGAAAAAGAGACCCAGTACTTC. It yields the protein CASSLGTEKETQYF.

The gene calls are TRBV10-2 and TRBJ2-7; D unresolved. CDR3 length equals 14 residues. Germline CDR1 WSHSY, CDR2 SAAADI. Trimming pared 7 bases from V and 0 bases from J, leaving 13 bases between. CDR3 DNA sequence: TGCGCCAGCAAGGCCACGCCAAGCTCCTACGAGCAGTACTTC. It is translated as CASKATPSSYEQYF.

The gene calls are TRBV7-2 and TRBJ2-1; D is unclear. The germline gives CDR1 SGHTA, CDR2 FQGNSA. This CDR3 comprises 13 residues. V was shortened by 0 bases and J by 7 bases, with 7 bases between the two germline ends. This CDR3 reads CASSLAFVNEQFF. The CDR3 nucleotides read TGTGCCAGCAGCTTAGCGTTCGTGAATGAGCAGTTCTTC.

The chain employs TRBV4-3 and TRBJ1-2, with D unresolved. Between the trimmed V and J ends, which lost 0 bases and 4 bases, there was a span of 12 bases. Per the germline V gene, CDR1 is LGHNA and CDR2 is YSLEER. There are 15 residues in the CDR3. Here the CDR3 DNA reads TGCGCCAGCAGCCAAGATTTCCCCGGAGGCTATGGCTACACCTTC. Translated, it gives CASSQDFPGGYGYTF.

The gene calls are TRBV7-2 and TRBJ2-1; the D gene is possibly TRBD2 (5 bases). V was clipped by 3 bases and J by 8 bases, with 8 bases between them. The length of the CDR3 is 12 residues. Per the germline V gene, CDR1 is SGHTA and CDR2 is FQGNSA. The CDR3: CASSLRAHEQFF. CDR3 sequence (DNA): TGTGCCAGCAGCTTGAGGGCACATGAGCAGTTCTTC.

Here the CDR3 DNA reads TGTGCCTGGAGTGCGAACCCTACAGGGTTGGATTCACCCCTCCACTTT. Encoded protein: CAWSANPTGLDSPLHF. V usage is TRBV30 and J usage is TRBJ1-6; maybe TRBD1 (6 bases). Germline V gene data show CDR1 as GTSNPN and CDR2 as SVGIG (reference sequence). Between the trimmed V and J ends, which lost 1 base and 8 bases, there was a span of 18 bases. This CDR3 has 16 residues.

This chain uses TRBV5-1 with TRBJ2-2; 11 bases map to TRBD1. The V gene's germline CDR1 is SGHRS and CDR2 YFSETQ. The CDR3 runs 18 residues. The V and J ends lost 0 bases and 5 bases, in that order; junction bases with no gene match: 9. The CDR3 DNA reads as TGCGCCAGCAGCTTGGCTCCCCCCGGGACAGGGGGGACCGGGGAGCTGTTTTTT. Translation gives CASSLAPPGTGGTGELFF.

The chain recombines TRBV5-1 with TRBJ2-7, with 10 bases matching TRBD2. The CDR3 is 17 amino acids. CDR1 SGHRS and CDR2 YFSETQ come from the germline V gene. Trimming took 4 bases from V and 0 from J; bases not matched to a gene: 10. CDR3 nucleotides: TGCGCCAGCAGCCAAGGTGGTACTAGCGGGGCCTCCTACGAGCAGTACTTC. The encoded protein is CASSQGGTSGASYEQYF.

V and J are TRBV6-6 and TRBJ2-7; D is ambiguous. CDR1 MNHNY and CDR2 SVGAGI come from the germline V gene (reference sequence). The length of the CDR3 is 12 residues. V was cut by 0 bases and J by 4 bases, with 4 bases left in between. For the CDR3, the DNA is TGTGCCAGCAGTTACTCGACATACGAGCAGTACTTC. Protein sequence: CASSYSTYEQYF.

The chain links TRBV18 to TRBJ2-4; maybe TRBD1 (5 bases). The CDR3 runs to 17 residues. V was pared by 2 bases and J by 0 bases, with 14 bases between. Germline V gene lookup returns CDR1 KGHSH and CDR2 LQKENI. This chain's CDR3 is CASSPREGALAKNIQYF. DNA for the CDR3: TGTGCCAGCTCACCAAGGGAAGGGGCCTTAGCCAAAAACATTCAGTACTTC.

This chain uses TRBV7-9 with TRBJ2-7; no definite D call. Germline V lookup: CDR1 SEHNR, CDR2 FQNEAQ (reference sequence). The germline V and J ends were trimmed by 1 base and 0 bases, with 7 bases remaining between them. The CDR3 covers 14 residues. Here the CDR3 DNA reads TGTGCCAGCAGCTTAGGGCAGAGCTCCTACGAGCAGTACTTC. It specifies CASSLGQSSYEQYF.